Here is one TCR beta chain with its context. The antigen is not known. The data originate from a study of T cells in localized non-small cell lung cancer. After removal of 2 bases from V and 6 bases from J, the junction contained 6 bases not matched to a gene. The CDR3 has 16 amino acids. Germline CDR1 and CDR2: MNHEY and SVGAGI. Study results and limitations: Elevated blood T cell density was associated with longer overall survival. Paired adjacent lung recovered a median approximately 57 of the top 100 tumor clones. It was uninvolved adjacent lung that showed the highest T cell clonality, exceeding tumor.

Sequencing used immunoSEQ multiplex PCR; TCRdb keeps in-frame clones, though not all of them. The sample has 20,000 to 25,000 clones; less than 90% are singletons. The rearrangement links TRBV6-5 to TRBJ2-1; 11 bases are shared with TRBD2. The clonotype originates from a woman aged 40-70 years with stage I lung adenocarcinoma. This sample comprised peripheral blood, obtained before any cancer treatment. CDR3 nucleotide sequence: TGTGCCAGCAGTTACACCGTAGCGGGGGGGCTCAATGAGCAGTTCTTC. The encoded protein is CASSYTVAGGLNEQFF.